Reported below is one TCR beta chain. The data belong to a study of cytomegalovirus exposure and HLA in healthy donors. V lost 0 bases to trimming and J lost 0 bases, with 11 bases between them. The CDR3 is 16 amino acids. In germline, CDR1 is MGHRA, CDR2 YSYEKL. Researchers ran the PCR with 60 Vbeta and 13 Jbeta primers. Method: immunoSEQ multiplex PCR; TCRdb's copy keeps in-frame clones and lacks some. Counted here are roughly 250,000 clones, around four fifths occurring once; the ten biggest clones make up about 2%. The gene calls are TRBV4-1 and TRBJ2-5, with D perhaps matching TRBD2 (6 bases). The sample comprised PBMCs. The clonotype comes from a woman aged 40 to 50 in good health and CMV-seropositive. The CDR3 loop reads CASSQERERDQETQYF. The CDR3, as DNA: TGCGCCAGCAGCCAAGAGCGGGAAAGGGACCAAGAGACCCAGTACTTC.